Listed below are T cell receptor beta chains from one sample, sequenced in a study of cytomegalovirus exposure and HLA in healthy donors. Clones were sequenced by immunoSEQ multiplex PCR, and TCRdb holds only the in-frame ones, with some missing. In the table there are 70,000 to 95,000 clones, 65% to 85% of which are singletons. The sample taken for sequencing was PBMCs. Receptors were obtained from a man aged 50-60 years in good health and CMV-seronegative. The CDR3 runs from the conserved cysteine through the conserved F or W.

V gene	J gene	CDR3 protein
TRBV28	TRBJ2-1	CASTQAEGLYNEQFF
TRBV6-6	TRBJ2-3	CASLLGGQGDGNTQYF
TRBV11-2	TRBJ2-1	CASSLRPGDNEQFF
TRBV2	TRBJ2-1	CASLREQYNEQFF
TRBV5-1	TRBJ2-5	CASSLNGFQETQYF
TRBV4-2	TRBJ2-1	CASSQVVAGGPRYNEQFF
TRBV7-9	TRBJ1-1	CASSTEMTGGTEAFF
TRBV4-3	TRBJ1-1	CASSLVSGDTEAFF
TRBV27	TRBJ2-3	CASSPYLPGRLTTDTQYF
TRBV27	TRBJ1-2	CASSFRQGAFGYTF
TRBV18	TRBJ1-2	CASSPSDTRGYTF
TRBV25-1	TRBJ2-2	CASSSITNRAGELFF
TRBV6-4	TRBJ2-3	CASSALAGSGNTQYF
TRBV9	TRBJ2-7	CASGPPAGGPHEQYF
TRBV27	TRBJ1-5	CASSLSGPSSTQHF
TRBV21-1	TRBJ2-7	CASSARTSSSYEQYF
TRBV6-6	TRBJ1-2	CASSRDRGYYGYTF
TRBV7-3	TRBJ2-7	CASSENGLAGEEQYF
TRBV19	TRBJ1-6	CASSIAGQGSPLHF
TRBV4-2	TRBJ2-1	CASSRGGENEQFF
TRBV30	TRBJ1-1	CALTRMNTEAFF
TRBV27	TRBJ1-3	CASSVQGFSGNTIYF
TRBV27	TRBJ2-1	CASSLRGENEQFF
TRBV6-1	TRBJ1-1	CASSEAPKGGNTEAFF